This T cell receptor beta chain was identified during a study of T cell changes during pregnancy in multiple sclerosis. Germline CDR1 reads LGHNA; CDR2 reads YSLEER. The CDR3 totals 17 residues. V lost 0 bases and J 4 bases, leaving 17 bases between the germline ends. Produced via immunoSEQ multiplex PCR; TCRdb's table is partial and in-frame only. The sample holds about 80,000 clones, 92% seen once. This TCR was recovered from a female donor with multiple sclerosis, enrolled in a pregnancy study. The specimen comprised peripheral blood, sampled before pregnancy. The chain uses TRBV4-3 and TRBJ2-3; D is possibly TRBD2 (7 bases). The CDR3 region is CASSQDLGGAGSDTQYF. CDR3 bases: TGCGCCAGCAGCCAAGATCTAGGGGGAGCGGGGTCAGATACGCAGTATTTT.